The 15 T cell receptor beta chains presented below share a single source sample, sequenced in a study of CD8+ T cells in alopecia areata. It was cDNA, reverse transcribed from extracted RNA, that served as the sequencing template. Sequencing was performed with immunoSEQ multiplex PCR; in TCRdb, only in-frame clones are kept and a portion is missing. The data show about 220,000 clones, approximately 57% seen once. Treatment specified: oral pan-JAK inhibitor, 5-10 mg twice daily. The specimen comprised CD4+ T cells sorted from blood, sampled at week 4, from a patient treated with tofacitinib. These receptors were obtained from a human donor with alopecia areata.

This clone was seen a single time. CDR3 residues: CASSLAPQAEQYF. In DNA form, the CDR3 reads TGTGCCAGCAGCTTAGCCCCTCAGGCCGAGCAGTACTTC. This chain joins TRBV7-2 and TRBJ2-7, with D unresolved. The CDR3 spans 13 residues. Trimming shortened V by 0 bases and J by 6 bases, and 9 bases separated the two germline ends. CDR1 SGHTA and CDR2 FQGNSA come from the germline V gene.

The chain couples TRBV7-2 to TRBJ1-1, with 7 nucleotides matching TRBD1. V lost 5 bases, J lost 2 bases, and 5 bases stayed unmatched. The CDR3 extends over 14 amino acids. The V gene's germline CDR1 is SGHTA and CDR2 FQGNSA. The CDR3 bases are TGTGCCAGCAGCATGAGACAGGGTAACACTGAAGCTTTCTTT. Its protein is CASSMRQGNTEAFF. The entire variable domain, with the rest obtained from reference TRBV7-2 and TRBJ1-1, is as follows: GAGVSQSPSNKVTEKGKDVELRCDPISGHTALYWYRQSLGQGLEFLIYFQGNSAPDKSGLPSDRFSAERTGGSVSTLTIQRTQQEDSAVYLCASSMRQGNTEAFFGQGTRLTVV.

Notes on this clone: This sample also contains other DNA sequences that code for the same CDR3. The chain carries TRBV29-1 and TRBJ2-7; TRBD1 agrees at 7 bases. V shed 5 bases, J shed 2 bases, and the junction held 3 bases outside the gene matches. Germline values: CDR1 SQVTM, CDR2 ANQGSEA. This CDR3 has 12 amino acids. DNA for the CDR3: TGCAGCGTTCGGGACAGCCCCTACGAGCAGTACTTC. Protein product: CSVRDSPYEQYF.

This clone was observed at least ten times. The genes are TRBV6-5 and TRBJ2-5; 8 nucleotides align to TRBD2. Trimming cost V 7 bases and J 3 bases; bases outside gene matches: 4. Germline V gene lookup returns CDR1 MNHEY and CDR2 SVGAGI. The CDR3 totals 13 residues. This chain's CDR3 is CASTRAGEETQYF. CDR3 DNA sequence: TGTGCCAGCACGCGAGCGGGGGAAGAGACCCAGTACTTC.

The V call is TRBV14, the J call TRBJ2-7, with D perhaps TRBD2 (6 bases). V lost 3 bases and J lost 4, with 16 bases in between. The germline V gene encodes CDR1 SGHDN and CDR2 FVKESK. The CDR3 has 15 amino acids. CDR3 in amino acids: CASSHSAGGQYEQYF. CDR3 nucleotide sequence: TGTGCCAGCAGCCATTCTGCCGGGGGTCAGTACGAGCAGTACTTC.

This chain uses TRBV30 with TRBJ2-1; maybe TRBD2 (5 bases). Germline V CDR1 and CDR2: GTSNPN, SVGIG (reference sequence). The CDR3 sequence is 12 residues long. V was trimmed by 3 bases and J by 9 bases, leaving 12 bases between them. DNA for the CDR3: TGTGCCTGGAGAGGTCTAGCTGGTGAGCAGTTCTTC. It is translated as CAWRGLAGEQFF.

The sample holds a few counts of this clone. This chain connects TRBV27 to TRBJ2-1; the match to TRBD2 covers 7 bases. J gave up 5 bases and V 5 bases, and 9 bases lay outside the gene matches. Looked up from germline, CDR1 is MNHEY and CDR2 is SMNVEV (reference sequence). The CDR3 is 15 residues long. This CDR3 reads CASSRPGGLHNEQFF. The CDR3 DNA sequence: TGTGCCAGCAGTAGGCCTGGGGGACTACACAATGAGCAGTTCTTC.

The rearrangement links TRBV5-1 to TRBJ2-1; TRBD1 aligns across 8 bases. The V gene end was trimmed by 3 bases and the J gene end by 5 bases; junction bases not matched to a gene: 7. The CDR3 consists of 15 residues. The germline gives CDR1 SGHRS, CDR2 YFSETQ. The DNA of the CDR3 is TGCGCCAGCAGCTCTCGACAGGGGAATAACAATGAGCAGTTCTTC. This codes for CASSSRQGNNNEQFF.

The V call is TRBV29-1, the J call TRBJ2-5, with 7 bases matching TRBD2. This CDR3 region has 13 residues. Looked up from germline, CDR1 is SQVTM and CDR2 is ANQGSEA. Trimming removed 7 bases from V and 1 base from J; junction bases left unmatched: 6. CDR3 bases: TGCAGCGCCCCGGGGGGTTCCCAAGAGACCCAGTACTTC. Its protein is CSAPGGSQETQYF.

V is TRBV27 and J is TRBJ1-6, with D unresolved. The V gene's germline CDR1 is MNHEY and CDR2 SMNVEV (reference sequence). Deletions cut 3 bases from V and 7 bases from J, with 10 bases between. The CDR3 extends over 14 amino acids. In DNA, the CDR3 is TGTGCCAGCAGTTTTCGACCGAAGAATTCACCCCTCCACTTT. As protein: CASSFRPKNSPLHF.

This chain connects TRBV7-2 to TRBJ1-5; 10 bases are a match to TRBD1. Germline CDR1 is SGHTA and CDR2 is FQGNSA. The CDR3 is made up of 14 amino acids. Trimming took 3 bases from V and 6 from J; bases not matched to a gene: 2. As DNA, the CDR3 is TGTGCCAGCAGCTTGGACAGGGGGTTTCAGCCCCAGCATTTT. This gives the protein CASSLDRGFQPQHF.

The chain combines TRBV5-6 with TRBJ2-7, with TRBD2 matching 11 bases. This CDR3 is built from 17 residues. Germline loops: CDR1 SGHDT, CDR2 YYEEEE. The V and J ends lost 3 bases and 4 bases, in that order; junction bases with no gene match: 12. The CDR3 coding sequence is TGTGCCAGCAGCTCCGACACACCACTAGCGGGGGAATACGAGCAGTACTTC. Translation gives CASSSDTPLAGEYEQYF.

The CDR3 coding sequence is TGTGCCACCAGCAGAGATTTGGGAGGGCGTATCAATACGCAGTATTTT. Its translation: CATSRDLGGRINTQYF. The chain uses TRBV15 and TRBJ2-3, with 7 bases identical to TRBD2. This CDR3 has 16 residues. The V segment lost 0 bases and the J segment 7 bases; nucleotides outside the gene matches: 10. Germline values: CDR1 LNHNV, CDR2 YYDKDF (reference sequence).

The chain links TRBV30 to TRBJ2-3; D is possibly TRBD2 (5 bases). Germline V gene lookup returns CDR1 GTSNPN and CDR2 SVGIG (reference sequence). CDR3 length equals 13 residues. V was clipped by 3 bases and J by 2 bases, with 9 bases between them. The CDR3, as DNA: TGTGCCTGGAGCGGGATCTACACAGATACGCAGTATTTT. Residues: CAWSGIYTDTQYF.

This clone has only one observation. The chain is built from TRBV30 and TRBJ1-2, with D possibly matching TRBD1 (6 bases). The V and J ends lost 5 bases and 7 bases respectively, with 23 bases between them. The CDR3 has 15 residues. Germline CDR1 GTSNPN, CDR2 SVGIG (reference sequence). The CDR3 protein is CAWSAADRPSGGYTF. Here the CDR3 DNA reads TGTGCCTGGTCCGCCGCCGACAGGCCCTCGGGTGGCTACACCTTC.